These 6 T cell receptor beta chains originate from one sample sequenced in a study of Tregs in tolerant kidney transplant recipients. TCRdb's table, derived via immunoSEQ multiplex PCR, lists solely in-frame clones and lacks some. In the table there are about 18,000 clones, roughly 82% of which are singletons. The source material was Tregs from blood. All receptors come from a human donor in good health.

The rearrangement uses TRBV15 and TRBJ1-1, with 7 positions matching TRBD1. V dropped 1 base and J dropped 6; count of bases not matched to a gene: 8. Germline CDR1 and CDR2: LNHNV and YYDKDF (reference sequence). The CDR3 runs 15 residues. The chain's CDR3 is CATSRATGIRAEAFF. The DNA of the CDR3 is TGTGCCACCAGCAGAGCGACAGGGATCCGGGCTGAAGCTTTCTTT.

As regards this clone: This CDR3 is also generated by other DNA sequences in the sample. V and J are TRBV29-1 and TRBJ1-2; TRBD1 matches at 12 bases. Germline CDR1 SQVTM, CDR2 ANQGSEA. V gave up 3 bases and J gave up 7 bases; unmatched junction bases: 6. The CDR3 consists of 14 residues. This CDR3 is CSVDRGQGAGGYTF. Written as DNA, the CDR3 is TGCAGCGTTGACAGGGGACAGGGGGCGGGTGGCTACACCTTC. Looking up the rest from reference TRBV29-1 and TRBJ1-2 gives the full variable domain: SAVISQKPSRDICQRGTSLTIQCQVDSQVTMMFWYRQQPGQSLTLIATANQGSEATYESGFVIDKFPISRPNLTFSTLTVSNMSPEDSSIYLCSVDRGQGAGGYTFGSGTRLTVV.

The chain recombines TRBV11-2 with TRBJ1-1, with D possibly being TRBD1 (5 bases). The CDR3 runs 15 residues. Trimming removed 5 bases from V and 0 bases from J, with 13 bases in between. Germline V gives CDR1 SGHAT, CDR2 FQNNGV. CDR3 in amino acids: CASSQWGRLNTEAFF. The CDR3 DNA reads as TGTGCCAGCAGCCAATGGGGCAGACTGAACACTGAAGCTTTCTTT.

The CDR3, as DNA: TGCGCCAGCAGCCGGTGGGCGGGGATGAATGAGCAGTTCTTC. Its translation is CASSRWAGMNEQFF. The chain joins TRBV4-3 to TRBJ2-1; tentative D call: TRBD2 (6 bases). Germline V lookup: CDR1 LGHNA, CDR2 YSLEER. CDR3 length: 14 amino acids. V lost 4 bases to trimming and J lost 7 bases, with 14 bases between them.

This clone was found a few times. The V gene is TRBV12-2, the J gene TRBJ2-5; TRBD2, the D gene given by the table, was not confirmed from the DNA. TRBV12-2 is reported as a pseudogene. CDR3 length: 13 residues. CDR3 DNA: TGTGCAAGTCGCTTAGCGGGAGTACGGACCCAGTACTTC. It specifies CASRLAGVRTQYF.

This chain links TRBV6-1 with TRBJ1-6; no clear D. The CDR3 is made up of 15 amino acids. Germline V gives CDR1 MNHNS, CDR2 SASEGT. The V and J ends lost 8 bases and 8 bases respectively, with 19 bases between them. CDR3 region: CASSLRGRIDSPLHF. The CDR3 DNA follows: TGTGCCAGCTCTCTGCGCGGTCGGATAGATTCACCCCTCCACTTT.